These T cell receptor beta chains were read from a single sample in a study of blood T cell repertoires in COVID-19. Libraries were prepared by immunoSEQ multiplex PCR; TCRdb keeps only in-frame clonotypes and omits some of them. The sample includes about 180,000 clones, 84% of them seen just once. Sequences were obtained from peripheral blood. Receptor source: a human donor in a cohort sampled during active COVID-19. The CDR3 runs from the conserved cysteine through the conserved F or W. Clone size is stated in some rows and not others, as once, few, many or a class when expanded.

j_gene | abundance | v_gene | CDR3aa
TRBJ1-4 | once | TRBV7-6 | CASSLSRNEKLFF
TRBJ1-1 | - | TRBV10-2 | CASSDRPGDTEAFF
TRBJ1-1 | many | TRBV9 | CASSVDDRITEAFF
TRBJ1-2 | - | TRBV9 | CASSARRQGANYGYTF
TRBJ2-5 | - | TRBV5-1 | CASRTGGGETQYF
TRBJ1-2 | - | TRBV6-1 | CASSETAGGRYYGYTF
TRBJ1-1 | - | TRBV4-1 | CASSQVQMNTEAFF
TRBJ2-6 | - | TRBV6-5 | CASTGAGANVLTF
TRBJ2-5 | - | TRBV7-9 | CASGPGGQETQYF
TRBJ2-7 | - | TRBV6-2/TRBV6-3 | CASSLPGSGGPYEQYF
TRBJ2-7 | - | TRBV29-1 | CSVLGAGTYEQYF
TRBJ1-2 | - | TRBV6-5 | CASHRTLQAKEGYTF
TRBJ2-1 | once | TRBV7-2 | CASSLDRENEQFF
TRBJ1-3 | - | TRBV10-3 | CAISAGDSGNTIYF
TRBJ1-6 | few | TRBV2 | CASSEREGRNSPLHF
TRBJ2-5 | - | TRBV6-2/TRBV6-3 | CASSLAGGPGETQYF
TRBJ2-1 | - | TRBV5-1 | CASSLGLAGAPSEFF
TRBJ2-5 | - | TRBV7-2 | CASSLLYLTSAQETQYF
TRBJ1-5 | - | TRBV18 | CASSGQGSNQPQHF
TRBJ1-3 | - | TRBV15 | CATRGTDSGNTIYF
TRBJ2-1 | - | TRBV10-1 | CASSGSRLAGAYNEQFF
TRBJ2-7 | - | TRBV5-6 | CASSLGQGESF
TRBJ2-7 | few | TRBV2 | CASIRDSSFEQYF
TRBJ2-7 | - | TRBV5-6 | CASTMTASSYEQYF
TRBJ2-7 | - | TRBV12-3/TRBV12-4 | CASSNHGVYEQYF
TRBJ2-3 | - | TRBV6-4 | CASSAFGQAGDTQYF
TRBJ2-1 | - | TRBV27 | CASSFIDNEQFF
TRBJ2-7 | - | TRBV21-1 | CASLRGLAGLSSYEQYF
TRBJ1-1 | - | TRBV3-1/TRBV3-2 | CASSPTGGGTEAFF
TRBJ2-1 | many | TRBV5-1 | CASSFGTGNEQFF
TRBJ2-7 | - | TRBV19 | CASSVKTGGEYEQYF
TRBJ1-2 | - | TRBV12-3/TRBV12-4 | CASSLALSSGYTF
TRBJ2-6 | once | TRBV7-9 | CASSNDRGRGANVLTF
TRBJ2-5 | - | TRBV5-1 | CASRPGLTETQYF
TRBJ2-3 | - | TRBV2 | CASSDKEGGDTQYF
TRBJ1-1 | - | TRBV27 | CASSLFGQNTEAFF
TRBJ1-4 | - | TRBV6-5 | CASSYKGSSNEKLFF
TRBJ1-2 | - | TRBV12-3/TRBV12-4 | CASSLEGLYGYTF
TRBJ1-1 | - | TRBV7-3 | CASSPSENTEAFF
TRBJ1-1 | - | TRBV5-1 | CASSPIWGGDGTEAFF
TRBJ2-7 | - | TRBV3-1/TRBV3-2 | CASSQVVLKRGEYYEQYF
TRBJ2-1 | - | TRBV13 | CASSPRPGGPYEQFF
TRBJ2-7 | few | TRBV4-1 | CASSQDGRDFDEQYF
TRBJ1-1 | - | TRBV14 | CASSHQRGVGNTEAFF
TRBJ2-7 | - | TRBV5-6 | CASSLAASGGYEQYF